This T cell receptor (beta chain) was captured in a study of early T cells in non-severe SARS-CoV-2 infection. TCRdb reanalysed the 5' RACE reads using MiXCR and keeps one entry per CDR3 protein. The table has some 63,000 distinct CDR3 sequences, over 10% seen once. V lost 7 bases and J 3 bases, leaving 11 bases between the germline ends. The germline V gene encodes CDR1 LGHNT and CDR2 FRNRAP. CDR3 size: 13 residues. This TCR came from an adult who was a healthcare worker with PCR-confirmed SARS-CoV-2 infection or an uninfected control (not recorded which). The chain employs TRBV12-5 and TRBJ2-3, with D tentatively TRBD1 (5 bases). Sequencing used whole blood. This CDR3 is CASVLQVTDTQYF. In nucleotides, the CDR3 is TGTGCTAGTGTCCTACAGGTTACAGATACGCAGTATTTT.